The 20 T cell receptor beta chains given below trace back to one sample, sequenced in a study of cytomegalovirus exposure and HLA in healthy donors (dated by TCRdb to about 2017). Libraries were built with the immunoSEQ multiplex PCR assay. For the multiplex PCR, a mixture combining 60 forward primers for TCR Vbeta segments and 13 reverse primers for TCR Jbeta segments was used. Sourced from immuneACCESS, this table was stored by TCRdb with only in-frame sequences that have V and J called. A share of the clones is absent; for the studies checked, an unresolved V gene accounts for under half, and the remainder has no known explanation. The sample table shows fewer than 200,000 clones, and about 81% are seen once. The ten most abundant clones make up 2.5% to 3% of the sample. Sequenced sample: PBMCs. Source of these receptors: a woman aged 45-60 years in good health and CMV-seropositive.

This clone was seen more than once but under ten times. The V and J genes are TRBV6-5 and TRBJ1-2; TRBD1 agrees at 10 bases. The CDR3 extends over 15 amino acids. Trimming removed 2 bases from V and 5 bases from J; junction bases left unmatched: 5. Germline V gene data show CDR1 as MNHEY and CDR2 as SVGAGI. CDR3 sequence reads: CASSYPGQGSYGYTF. As DNA, the CDR3 is TGTGCCAGCAGTTACCCGGGACAGGGGTCATATGGCTACACCTTC.

This sequence joins TRBV28 and TRBJ2-7; D may be TRBD2 (7 bases). The V end was cut by 4 bases, the J end by 2 bases, with 15 bases between. The CDR3 is 15 amino acids. Germline assignment: CDR1 MDHEN and CDR2 SYDVKM. CDR3 DNA sequence: TGTGCCAGCAGTTCCCCGGGGGGCCCAACCTACGAGCAGTACTTC. The encoded protein is CASSSPGGPTYEQYF.

The chain is built from TRBV2 and TRBJ2-7, with 7 bases identical to TRBD1. Germline values: CDR1 SNHLY, CDR2 FYNNEI. This CDR3 contains 14 residues. The trim removed 6 bases at V and 0 bases at J, leaving 5 bases unmatched. Here the CDR3 reads CASRRTGLSYEQYF. The CDR3 region has the DNA TGTGCCAGCAGGAGGACAGGACTCTCCTACGAGCAGTACTTC. The variable domain in full, completed from reference TRBV2 and TRBJ2-7, reads EPEVTQTPSHQVTQMGQEVILRCVPISNHLYFYWYRQILGQKVEFLVSFYNNEISEKSEIFDDQFSVERPDGSNFTLKIRSTKLEDSAMYFCASRRTGLSYEQYFGPGTRLTVT.

CDR3 nucleotides: TGTGCCATCCGGGAAGGAGGGTGGGAAGCTTTCTTT. It yields the protein CAIREGGWEAFF. The chain combines TRBV10-3 with TRBJ1-1; no firm D call. Trimming took 8 bases from V and 8 from J, leaving 15 bases between them. The CDR3 covers 12 residues. Germline V gene data show CDR1 as ENHRY and CDR2 as SYGVKD.

The chain combines TRBV4-1 with TRBJ2-1; D is possibly TRBD2 (7 bases). Germline V gene sequence: CDR1 MGHRA, CDR2 YSYEKL. This CDR3 comprises 14 residues. With 4 bases removed from V and 8 bases from J, the gap between germline ends came to 15 bases. CDR3 in amino acids: CASSLYRGADEQFF. CDR3 DNA: TGCGCCAGCAGCCTCTACCGGGGGGCCGATGAGCAGTTCTTC.

The rearrangement uses TRBV9 and TRBJ2-5; 12 nucleotides match TRBD2. This CDR3 is built from 17 residues. Looked up from germline, CDR1 is SGDLS and CDR2 is YYNGEE. Trimming took 4 bases from V and 1 from J; bases not matched to a gene: 8. For the CDR3, the DNA is TGTGCCAGCAGCTCTGGGGCTAGCGGGGGGGTCCAAGAGACCCAGTACTTC. It translates to CASSSGASGGVQETQYF.

This chain links TRBV6-1 with TRBJ2-7; 7 bases fit TRBD1. The CDR3 loop spans 15 amino acids. Germline V CDR1 and CDR2: MNHNS, SASEGT. The V segment lost 0 bases and the J segment 3 bases; nucleotides outside the gene matches: 5. CDR3 nucleotides: TGTGCCAGCAGTGAAGCGCCCGGGACAGTCTACGAGCAGTACTTC. The encoded protein is CASSEAPGTVYEQYF.

The V and J genes are TRBV10-3 and TRBJ2-7, with D maybe TRBD1 (6 bases). Germline-derived CDR1 and CDR2 are ENHRY and SYGVKD. The CDR3 totals 13 residues. Deletions cut 7 bases from V and 4 bases from J, with 14 bases between. The CDR3: CAINKDRQYEQYF. For the CDR3, the DNA is TGTGCCATCAACAAAGACAGGCAATACGAGCAGTACTTC.

This clone was seen a single time. The rearrangement joins TRBV11-1 to TRBJ1-1, with D hard to call. Germline CDR1 is SGHAT and CDR2 is FQDESV (reference sequence). V was cut by 4 bases and J by 5 bases, with 11 bases left in between. CDR3 size: 13 residues. The CDR3 DNA sequence: TGTGCCAGCAGCTCCCAACTAGGGACTGAAGCTTTCTTT. Translating it yields CASSSQLGTEAFF. Filled out from reference TRBV11-1 and TRBJ1-1, the complete variable domain reads EAEVAQSPRYKITEKSQAVAFWCDPISGHATLYWYRQILGQGPELLVQFQDESVVDDSQLPKDRFSAERLKGVDSTLKIQPAELGDSAMYLCASSSQLGTEAFFGQGTRLTVV.

J is TRBJ1-1 and V is TRBV5-1, with 7 nucleotides matching TRBD1. The J segment lost 3 bases and the V segment lost 2 bases, leaving 4 bases of the junction unmatched. This CDR3 region has 14 residues. Germline V gene data show CDR1 as SGHRS and CDR2 as YFSETQ. The CDR3 DNA is TGCGCCAGCAGCTTACAGGGGTTTGACACTGAAGCTTTCTTT. Translation: CASSLQGFDTEAFF.

This rearrangement joins TRBV6-5 to TRBJ1-1; D gene unclear. CDR1 and CDR2 (germline): MNHEY, SVGAGI. The germline V and J ends were trimmed by 6 bases and 5 bases, with 13 bases remaining between them. This CDR3 contains 13 residues. DNA of the CDR3: TGTGCCAGCAGCGACGATAAGAGGACTGAAGCTTTCTTT. It encodes CASSDDKRTEAFF.

The chain recombines TRBV7-3 with TRBJ2-3; 11 positions match TRBD2. Germline V lookup: CDR1 SGHTA, CDR2 FQGTGA. The CDR3 extends over 18 amino acids. V was clipped by 2 bases and J by 6 bases; unmatched bases: 13. CDR3 amino acids: CASSLFIGLAGGGDTQYF. CDR3 bases: TGTGCCAGCAGCTTATTCATCGGACTAGCGGGCGGTGGGGATACGCAGTATTTT.

V is TRBV9 and J is TRBJ2-5; D is ambiguous. CDR1 and CDR2 from the germline V gene are SGDLS and YYNGEE. V dropped 0 bases and J dropped 1 base, with 10 bases sitting between them. The CDR3 spans 15 residues. The DNA of the CDR3 is TGTGCCAGCAGCGTAGGAGGCAACCTCCAAGAGACCCAGTACTTC. Amino acid sequence: CASSVGGNLQETQYF. Full variable domain (missing parts from reference TRBV9 and TRBJ2-5): DSGVTQTPKHLITATGQRVTLRCSPRSGDLSVYWYQQSLDQGLQFLIQYYNGEERAKGNILERFSAQQFPDLHSELNLSSLELGDSALYFCASSVGGNLQETQYFGPGTRLLVL.

As to this clone: Other nucleotide sequences from this sample produce the same CDR3. The gene calls are TRBV5-1 and TRBJ1-1, with D perhaps TRBD1 (5 bases). Per germline, CDR1 SGHRS and CDR2 YFSETQ. Trimming stripped 3 bases from V and 3 bases from J, with 9 bases between. The length of the CDR3 is 13 residues. CDR3 in amino acids: CASSSTGYTEAFF. CDR3 nucleotides: TGCGCCAGCAGCTCAACAGGCTACACTGAAGCTTTCTTT.

The chain recombines TRBV5-1 with TRBJ1-2, with D possibly matching TRBD1 (6 bases). CDR3 size: 15 residues. The germline CDR1 and CDR2 sequences are SGHRS and YFSETQ. Trimming removed 0 bases at V and 7 bases at J, with 16 bases between. CDR3: CASSLARGADGGYTF. For the CDR3, the DNA is TGCGCCAGCAGCTTGGCCCGGGGGGCGGATGGTGGCTACACCTTC.

V and J are TRBV2 and TRBJ1-1; D might be TRBD1 (5 bases). Germline V CDR1 and CDR2: SNHLY, FYNNEI. The CDR3 has 13 residues. The germline V and J ends were trimmed by 8 bases and 7 bases, with 17 bases remaining between them. The CDR3 region has the DNA TGTGCCAGCGGCCAATCCCGGGGGATTGAAGCTTTCTTT. This encodes CASGQSRGIEAFF.

The chain couples TRBV4-1 to TRBJ1-6; 7 nucleotides agree with TRBD1. CDR3 length equals 15 residues. V was pared by 8 bases and J by 7 bases, with 11 bases of the junction left unmatched. Germline CDR1 and CDR2: MGHRA and YSYEKL. The DNA for the CDR3 is TGCGCCAGCGGAGTAGCTGGGACAGAAAATTCACCCCTCCACTTT. Protein sequence: CASGVAGTENSPLHF.

In DNA form, the CDR3 reads TGTGCCAGCAGCGGAGACAGTCTTGGAAACACCATATATTTT. Its protein product is CASSGDSLGNTIYF. V usage is TRBV2 and J usage is TRBJ1-3; weak D call: TRBD1 (5 bases). V lost 6 bases to trimming and J lost 3 bases, with 12 bases between them. The CDR3 covers 14 residues. Germline V gene data show CDR1 as SNHLY and CDR2 as FYNNEI.

This chain connects TRBV6-5 to TRBJ1-2, with 10 positions matching TRBD1. J was trimmed by 8 bases and V by 5 bases; bases with no gene match: 8. The CDR3 has 14 amino acids. From germline, CDR1 is MNHEY and CDR2 SVGAGI. CDR3 bases: TGTGCCAGCAGTGGACAGGGGGGAGCGAGGGGCTACACCTTC. This translates into CASSGQGGARGYTF.

Worth noting for this clone: Other DNA sequences in the sample encode the same CDR3. The V and J genes are TRBV5-1 and TRBJ1-2, with a weak D call TRBD1 (6 bases). V shed 2 bases and J shed 3 bases, with 8 bases lying between them. Germline V lookup: CDR1 SGHRS, CDR2 YFSETQ. The CDR3 extends over 13 amino acids. As DNA, the CDR3 is TGCGCCAGCAGCTTACAGGGTGACTATGGCTACACCTTC. Translation: CASSLQGDYGYTF.